A single sample gave rise to the 2 T cell receptor beta chains below, sequenced in a study of human T cells and chemical hapten exposure. Noted time point: patch test 2, 6 weeks after DPC sensitization. This sample's treatment: therapeutic diphenylcyclopropenone sensitization with weekly scalp DPC. TCRdb re-analysed the RACE reads in MiXCR, keeping a single row per CDR3 protein. This table has approximately 75,000 distinct CDR3 sequences, 8.5% appearing once. This specimen consisted of whole blood, obtained in connection with sensitization to the hapten diphenylcyclopropenone (DPC). All receptors come from a woman aged 50 to 65 with alopecia areata. Some clones in this sample may be carry-over from other donors' samples.

The rearrangement links TRBV4-3 to TRBJ2-3, with D maybe TRBD2 (7 bases). Germline lookup yields CDR1 LGHNA and CDR2 YSLEER. The V gene lost 1 base and the J gene lost 0 bases, with 17 bases spanning the gap. The CDR3 runs 18 residues. The CDR3 DNA reads as TGCGCCAGCAGCCAAGGGCTTTTGGCGGGGGCTAGCACAGATACGCAGTATTTT. Translating gives CASSQGLLAGASTDTQYF.

The table lists this clonotype with a few counts. This chain links TRBV10-3 with TRBJ2-3, with 9 bases aligning to TRBD2. In germline, CDR1 is ENHRY, CDR2 SYGVKD. This CDR3 spans 17 amino acids. V dropped 4 bases and J dropped 0; count of bases not matched to a gene: 8. This CDR3 is CAISGLAGKSSTDTQYF. CDR3 sequence (DNA): TGTGCCATCAGTGGCCTAGCGGGGAAATCTAGCACAGATACGCAGTATTTT.